This TCR beta chain was identified during a study of blood T cell repertoires in COVID-19. The wider study: There were acute and convalescent COVID-19 samples, and they came from the United States, Italy and Spain. The cDNA or gDNA used as material had been derived from T cells, B-cell-depleted T cells, or PBMCs.

In the original analysis: How many nucleated cells were present was estimated from reference gene primer amplification. Clones were read by immunoSEQ multiplex PCR, and TCRdb kept only the in-frame ones, dropping some. V and J calls and clone size are those listed in that table; D and trimming were worked out from the DNA. The sample lists some 120,000 clones, approximately 88% occurring once. Note on this clone: An end of the junction differs from the germline gene, which may be a read error.

Germline lookup yields CDR1 LGHDT and CDR2 YNNKEL (reference sequence). CDR3 length: 17 residues. This sequence was found in a man aged 45 to 65 with acute or convalescent COVID-19. The sample consisted of peripheral blood. This rearrangement joins TRBV3-1 (or the pseudogene TRBV3-2) to TRBJ2-5; 12 bases are shared with TRBD2. In DNA, the CDR3 is TGTGCCAGCAGTCAAGGGCCACTAGCGGGAGGTGGGGAGACCCAGTACTTC. It codes for CASSQGPLAGGGETQYF.